The TCR beta chain described here comes from a study of PD-1 blockade in classical Hodgkin lymphoma. Relapse after autologous stem cell transplantation occurred in every patient, and brentuximab vedotin exposure varied. Sequencing was performed with immunoSEQ multiplex PCR; in TCRdb, only in-frame clones are kept and a portion is missing. This table holds some 65,000 clones, about two thirds found once. The study, taken as a whole, reports: Compared with baseline, CD4+ but not CD8+ TCR diversity had risen significantly by C4D1. It was among complete responders that baseline diversity resembled that of newly diagnosed patients.

This clone was seen once. Antigen specificity is unknown. V gave up 6 bases and J gave up 0 bases; unmatched junction bases: 5. Germline-derived CDR1 and CDR2 are MNHNY and SVGAGI (reference sequence). The CDR3 is made up of 15 amino acids. The source material was peripheral blood mononuclear cells (PBMCs), sampled before the second cycle of nivolumab. This sequence joins TRBV6-6 and TRBJ1-3, with 7 bases aligning to TRBD1. The TCR comes from a human donor with classical Hodgkin lymphoma. The CDR3 DNA sequence: TGTGCCAGCAGGGGTTGGGACAGCTCTGGAAACACCATATATTTT. It specifies CASRGWDSSGNTIYF.